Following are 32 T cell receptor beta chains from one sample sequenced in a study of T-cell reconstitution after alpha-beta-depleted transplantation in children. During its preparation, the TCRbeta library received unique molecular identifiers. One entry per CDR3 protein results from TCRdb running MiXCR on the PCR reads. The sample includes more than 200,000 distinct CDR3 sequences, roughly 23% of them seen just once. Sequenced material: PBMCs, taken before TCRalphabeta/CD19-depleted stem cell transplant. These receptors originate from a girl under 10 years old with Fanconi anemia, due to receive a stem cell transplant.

In DNA form, the CDR3 reads TGTGCCAGCAGCACAGCCGGGACTTCAGACTACGAGCAGTACTTC. Protein sequence: CASSTAGTSDYEQYF. The chain carries TRBV7-8 and TRBJ2-7, with a possible D match to TRBD2 (6 bases). The CDR3 is 15 amino acids. Trimming took 5 bases from V and 3 from J, leaving 17 bases between them. CDR1 and CDR2 (germline): SGHVS, FQNEAQ.

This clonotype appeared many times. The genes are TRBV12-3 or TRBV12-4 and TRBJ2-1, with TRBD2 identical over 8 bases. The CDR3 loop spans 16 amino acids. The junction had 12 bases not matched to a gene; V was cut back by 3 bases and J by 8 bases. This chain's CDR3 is CASSFLPGRGRDEQFF. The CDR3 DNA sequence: TGTGCCAGCAGTTTCCTCCCCGGGAGGGGACGGGATGAGCAGTTCTTC.

The CDR3 spells CSVETVATNEKLFF. The CDR3 DNA follows: TGCAGCGTTGAGACAGTTGCAACTAATGAAAAACTGTTTTTT. This rearrangement joins TRBV29-1 to TRBJ1-4; tentatively, D is TRBD1 (5 bases). CDR1 is SQVTM, CDR2 ANQGSEA, per germline. Trimming shortened V by 3 bases and J by 0 bases, and 8 bases separated the two germline ends. The CDR3 length is 14 residues.

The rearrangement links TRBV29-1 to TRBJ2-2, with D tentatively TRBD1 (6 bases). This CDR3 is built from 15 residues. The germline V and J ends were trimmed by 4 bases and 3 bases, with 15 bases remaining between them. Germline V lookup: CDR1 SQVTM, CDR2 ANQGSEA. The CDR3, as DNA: TGCAGCGTTGGATCGGGGACACTCCACACCGGGGAGCTGTTTTTT. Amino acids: CSVGSGTLHTGELFF.

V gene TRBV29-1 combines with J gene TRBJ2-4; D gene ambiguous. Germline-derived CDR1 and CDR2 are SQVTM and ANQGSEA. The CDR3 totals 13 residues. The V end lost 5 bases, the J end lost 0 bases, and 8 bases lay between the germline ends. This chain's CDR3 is CSVKQLAKNIQYF. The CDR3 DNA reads TGCAGCGTTAAACAGCTAGCCAAAAACATTCAGTACTTC.

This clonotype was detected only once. DNA for the CDR3: TGCGCCAGCAGCCAAGATTCGCGGACAGGGCGCACTGAAGCTTTCTTT. This sequence encodes CASSQDSRTGRTEAFF. The V call is TRBV4-1, the J call TRBJ1-1; TRBD1 agrees at 8 bases. Unmatched junction bases numbered 7, after V lost 0 bases and J lost 4 bases. The germline V gene has CDR1 MGHRA and CDR2 YSYEKL. There are 16 residues in the CDR3.

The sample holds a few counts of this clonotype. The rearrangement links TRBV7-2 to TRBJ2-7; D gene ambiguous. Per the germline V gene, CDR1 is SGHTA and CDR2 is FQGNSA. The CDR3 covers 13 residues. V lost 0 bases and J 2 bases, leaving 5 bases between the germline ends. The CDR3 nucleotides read TGTGCCAGCAGCTTAGCTTTCCCCTACGAGCAGTACTTC. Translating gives CASSLAFPYEQYF.

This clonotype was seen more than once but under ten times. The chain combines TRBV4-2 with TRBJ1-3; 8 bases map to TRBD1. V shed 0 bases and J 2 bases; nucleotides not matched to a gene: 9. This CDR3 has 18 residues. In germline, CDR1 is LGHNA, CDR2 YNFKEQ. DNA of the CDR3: TGTGCCAGCAGCCAAGATACGTCGGCCAGGGGGCCTGGAAACACCATATATTTT. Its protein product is CASSQDTSARGPGNTIYF.

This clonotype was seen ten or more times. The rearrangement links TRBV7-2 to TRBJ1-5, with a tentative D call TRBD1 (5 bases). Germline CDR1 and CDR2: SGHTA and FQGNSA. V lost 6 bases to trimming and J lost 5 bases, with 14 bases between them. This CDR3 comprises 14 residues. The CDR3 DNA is TGTGCCAGCAGTCCCGGACACCCGTATCAGCCCCAGCATTTT. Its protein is CASSPGHPYQPQHF.

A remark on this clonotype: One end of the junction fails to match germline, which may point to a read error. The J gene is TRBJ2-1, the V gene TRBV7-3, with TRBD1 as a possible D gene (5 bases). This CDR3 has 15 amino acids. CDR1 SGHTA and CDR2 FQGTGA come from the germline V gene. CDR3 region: CACSRTHLTYNEQFF. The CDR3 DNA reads TGTGCCTGCAGCCGGACACATCTAACCTACAATGAGCAGTTCTTC.

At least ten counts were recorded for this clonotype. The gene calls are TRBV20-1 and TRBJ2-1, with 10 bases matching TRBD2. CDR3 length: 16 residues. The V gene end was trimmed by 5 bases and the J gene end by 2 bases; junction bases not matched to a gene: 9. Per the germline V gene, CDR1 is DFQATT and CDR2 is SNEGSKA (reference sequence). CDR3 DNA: TGCAGTGCTCCGACACCACTAGCGGGACCCTACAATGAGCAGTTCTTC. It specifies CSAPTPLAGPYNEQFF.

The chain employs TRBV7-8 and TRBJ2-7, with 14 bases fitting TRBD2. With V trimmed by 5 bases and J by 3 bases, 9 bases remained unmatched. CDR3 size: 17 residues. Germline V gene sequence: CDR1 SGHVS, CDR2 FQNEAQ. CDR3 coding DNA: TGTGCCAGCAGCCCCCTCCCCGGGACTAGCGGGAGCTACGAGCAGTACTTC. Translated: CASSPLPGTSGSYEQYF.

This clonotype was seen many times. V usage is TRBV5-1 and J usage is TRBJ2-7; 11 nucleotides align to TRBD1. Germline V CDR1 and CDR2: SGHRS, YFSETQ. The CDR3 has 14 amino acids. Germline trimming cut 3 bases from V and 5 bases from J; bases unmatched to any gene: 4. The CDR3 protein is CASSSGQGGDEQYF. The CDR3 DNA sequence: TGCGCCAGCAGCTCGGGACAGGGGGGTGACGAGCAGTACTTC.

DNA of the CDR3: TGTGCCAGCAGCCCACCCCGAGGGGCCAGGGGGCGATCAACCTACGAGCAGTACTTC. This sequence encodes CASSPPRGARGRSTYEQYF. The rearrangement joins TRBV21-1 to TRBJ2-7; the tabulated D call, TRBD1, remains unverified against the DNA. TRBV21-1 is assigned pseudogene status. The CDR3 totals 19 residues.

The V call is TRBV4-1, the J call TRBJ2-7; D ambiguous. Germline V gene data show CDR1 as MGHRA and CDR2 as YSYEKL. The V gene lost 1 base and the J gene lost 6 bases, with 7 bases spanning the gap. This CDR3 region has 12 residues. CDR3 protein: CASSQVGIEQYF. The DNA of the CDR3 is TGCGCCAGCAGCCAAGTAGGGATCGAGCAGTACTTC.

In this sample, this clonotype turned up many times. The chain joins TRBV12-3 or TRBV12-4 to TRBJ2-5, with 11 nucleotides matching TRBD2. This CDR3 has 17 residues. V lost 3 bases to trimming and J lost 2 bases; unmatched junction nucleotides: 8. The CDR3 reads CASSLLLAGVGQETQYF. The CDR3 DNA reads TGTGCCAGCAGTTTGTTACTAGCGGGAGTAGGGCAAGAGACCCAGTACTTC.

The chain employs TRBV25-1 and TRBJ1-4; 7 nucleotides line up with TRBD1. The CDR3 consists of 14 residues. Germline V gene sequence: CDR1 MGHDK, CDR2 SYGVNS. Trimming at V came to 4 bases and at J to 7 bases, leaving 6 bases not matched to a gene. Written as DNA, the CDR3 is TGTGCCAGCAGTGGGCTGACAGGGAGTGAAAAACTGTTTTTT. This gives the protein CASSGLTGSEKLFF.

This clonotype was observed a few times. The CDR3 DNA reads as TGTGCCAGCAGCCCGAGTCAGGGACCAACTAATGAAAAACTGTTTTTT. It yields the protein CASSPSQGPTNEKLFF. The chain is built from TRBV6-1 and TRBJ1-4; D possibly corresponds to TRBD1 (5 bases). CDR1 MNHNS and CDR2 SASEGT come from the germline V gene. The CDR3 runs to 16 residues. The V gene lost 6 bases and the J gene lost 0 bases, with 14 bases spanning the gap.

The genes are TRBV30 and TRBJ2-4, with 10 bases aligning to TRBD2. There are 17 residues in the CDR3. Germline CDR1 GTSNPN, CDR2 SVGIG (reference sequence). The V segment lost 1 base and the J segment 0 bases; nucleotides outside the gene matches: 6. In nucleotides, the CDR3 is TGTGCCTGGAGTGGGACTAGCGGAGCACTAGCCAAAAACATTCAGTACTTC. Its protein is CAWSGTSGALAKNIQYF.

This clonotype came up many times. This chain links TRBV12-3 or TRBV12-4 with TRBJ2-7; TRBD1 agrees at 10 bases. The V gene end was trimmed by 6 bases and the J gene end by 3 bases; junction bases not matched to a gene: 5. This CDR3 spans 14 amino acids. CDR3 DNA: TGTGCCAGCAGCCACGGGACAGGGGTCTACGAGCAGTACTTC. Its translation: CASSHGTGVYEQYF.

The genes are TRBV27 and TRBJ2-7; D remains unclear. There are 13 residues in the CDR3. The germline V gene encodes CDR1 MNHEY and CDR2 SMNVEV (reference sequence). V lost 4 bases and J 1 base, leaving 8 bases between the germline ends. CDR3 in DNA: TGTGCCAGCAGTTGGGGTACATCCTACGAGCAGTACTTC. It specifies CASSWGTSYEQYF.

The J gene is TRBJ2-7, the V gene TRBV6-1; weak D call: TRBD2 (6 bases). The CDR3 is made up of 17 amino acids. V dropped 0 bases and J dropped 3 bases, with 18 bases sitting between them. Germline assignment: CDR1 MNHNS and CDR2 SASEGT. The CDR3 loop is CASSEAGRLVESYEQYF. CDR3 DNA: TGTGCCAGCAGTGAAGCCGGACGACTAGTGGAGAGCTACGAGCAGTACTTC.

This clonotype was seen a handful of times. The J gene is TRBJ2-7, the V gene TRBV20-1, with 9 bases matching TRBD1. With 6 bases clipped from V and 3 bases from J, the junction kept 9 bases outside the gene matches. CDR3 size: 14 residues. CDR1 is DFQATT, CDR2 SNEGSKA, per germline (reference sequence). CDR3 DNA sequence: TGCAGTGCGAGACCGGGACAGGGTTTCTACGAGCAGTACTTC. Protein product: CSARPGQGFYEQYF.

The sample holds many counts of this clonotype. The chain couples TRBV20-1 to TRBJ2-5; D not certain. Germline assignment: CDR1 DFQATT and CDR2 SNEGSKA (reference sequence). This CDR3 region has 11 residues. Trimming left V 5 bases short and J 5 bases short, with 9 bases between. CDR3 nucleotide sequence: TGCAGTGCTGTAACTGGGGAGACCCAGTACTTC. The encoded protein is CSAVTGETQYF.

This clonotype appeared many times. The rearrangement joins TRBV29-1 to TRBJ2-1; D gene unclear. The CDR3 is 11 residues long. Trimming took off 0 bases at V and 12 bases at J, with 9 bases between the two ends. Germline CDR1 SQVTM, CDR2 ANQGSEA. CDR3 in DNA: TGCAGCGTTGAAGAGGGCGTAGGGCAGTTCTTC. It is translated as CSVEEGVGQFF.

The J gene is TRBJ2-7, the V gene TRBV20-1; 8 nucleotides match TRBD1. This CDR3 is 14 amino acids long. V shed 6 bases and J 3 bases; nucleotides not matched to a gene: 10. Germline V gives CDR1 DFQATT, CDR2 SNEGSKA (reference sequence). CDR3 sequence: CSAQGRQGNYEQYF. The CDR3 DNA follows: TGCAGTGCCCAAGGGAGACAGGGGAACTACGAGCAGTACTTC.

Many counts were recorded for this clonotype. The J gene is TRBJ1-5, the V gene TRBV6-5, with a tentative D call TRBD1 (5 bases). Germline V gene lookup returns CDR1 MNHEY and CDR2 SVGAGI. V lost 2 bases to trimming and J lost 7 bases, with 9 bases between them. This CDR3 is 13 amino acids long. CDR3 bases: TGTGCCAGCAGTTACGGGACCCTACAGCCCCAGCATTTT. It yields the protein CASSYGTLQPQHF.

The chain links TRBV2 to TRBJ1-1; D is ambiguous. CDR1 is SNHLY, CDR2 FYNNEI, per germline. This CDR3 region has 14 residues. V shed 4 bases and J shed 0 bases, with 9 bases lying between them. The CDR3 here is CASSARPLNTEAFF. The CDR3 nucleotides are TGTGCCAGCAGTGCGAGGCCACTGAACACTGAAGCTTTCTTT. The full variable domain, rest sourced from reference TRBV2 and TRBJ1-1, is EPEVTQTPSHQVTQMGQEVILRCVPISNHLYFYWYRQILGQKVEFLVSFYNNEISEKSEIFDDQFSVERPDGSNFTLKIRSTKLEDSAMYFCASSARPLNTEAFFGQGTRLTVV.

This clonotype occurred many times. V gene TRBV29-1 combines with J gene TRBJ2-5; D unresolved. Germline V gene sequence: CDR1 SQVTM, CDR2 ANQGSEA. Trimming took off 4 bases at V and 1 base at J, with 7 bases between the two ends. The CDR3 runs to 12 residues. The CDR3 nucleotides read TGCAGCGTTGGGCAGATCCAAGAGACCCAGTACTTC. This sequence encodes CSVGQIQETQYF.

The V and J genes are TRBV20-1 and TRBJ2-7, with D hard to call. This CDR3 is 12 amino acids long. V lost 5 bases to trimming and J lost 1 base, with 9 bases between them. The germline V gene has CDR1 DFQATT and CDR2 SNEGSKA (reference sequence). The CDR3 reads CSADEQSYEQYF. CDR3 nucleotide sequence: TGCAGTGCTGACGAACAGTCCTACGAGCAGTACTTC.

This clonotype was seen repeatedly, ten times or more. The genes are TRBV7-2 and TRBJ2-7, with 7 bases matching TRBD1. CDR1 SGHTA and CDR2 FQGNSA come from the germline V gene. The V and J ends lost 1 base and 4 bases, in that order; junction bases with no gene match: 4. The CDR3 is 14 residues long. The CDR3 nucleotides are TGTGCCAGCAGCTTAGACAGGGGAGTATACGAGCAGTACTTC. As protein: CASSLDRGVYEQYF.

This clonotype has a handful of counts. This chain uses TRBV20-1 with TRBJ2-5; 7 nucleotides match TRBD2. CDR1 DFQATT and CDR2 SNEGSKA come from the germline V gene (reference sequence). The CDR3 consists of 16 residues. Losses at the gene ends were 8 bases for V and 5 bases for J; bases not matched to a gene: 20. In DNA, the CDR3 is TGCAGTTCTCCGCCTGCGAGCGGGATAAATTTTGAGACCCAGTACTTC. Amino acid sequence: CSSPPASGINFETQYF.